This T cell receptor (beta chain) was profiled in a study of patients and donors after allogeneic stem cell transplantation. TCRdb itself ran the RT-PCR reads through MiXCR, one entry per CDR3 protein. Among 400,000 to 500,000 distinct CDR3 sequences listed, 15% to 20% were seen once. Trimming at V came to 3 bases and at J to 5 bases, leaving 6 bases not matched to a gene. Germline assignment: CDR1 SQVTM and CDR2 ANQGSEA. This CDR3 is built from 14 residues. This clonotype has more than one count but fewer than ten. Sequenced input: blood, either unsorted or a sorted T cell fraction (not recorded which). The chain is built from TRBV29-1 and TRBJ2-5, with 10 bases lining up with TRBD2. This clonotype was sampled from a human donor who was either an allogeneic HSCT recipient or a stem cell or donor lymphocyte infusion donor (not recorded which). It is not recorded whose cells these are; they may come from a transplant donor. CDR3 sequence (DNA): TGCAGCGTTGAGAAGCGGGGGGGCCGGGAGACCCAGTACTTC. Translated: CSVEKRGGRETQYF.